The present T cell receptor beta chain was sequenced within a study of blood T cells in healthy people across ages. The CDR3 sequence is 17 residues long. Germline V gene lookup returns CDR1 SGHTA and CDR2 FQGNSA. Trimming removed 4 bases from V and 8 bases from J; junction bases left unmatched: 16. Comment on this clonotype: Antigen specificity is unknown.

A sample-barcoded 5' primer and a J-beta primer mix were used in a second PCR of roughly 6 to 11 cycles. One entry per CDR3 protein results from TCRdb running MiXCR on the 5' RACE reads. This table has about 900,000 distinct CDR3 sequences, around 68% appearing once. Study-level findings and limits: Estimates of diversity drawn from one million T cells were considered underestimates.

This sequence originates from a man aged 25 to 45 in good health. The rearrangement links TRBV7-2 to TRBJ1-4; 7 bases match TRBD1. Material for sequencing was blood. The CDR3 nucleotides are TGTGCCAGCAGCTCCGTCAATGGTAGGGGGCTAAAAGAAAAACTGTTTTTT. Translating it yields CASSSVNGRGLKEKLFF.